This TCR beta chain was retrieved from a study of T cells expressing NK-cell markers. CDR1 SGHRS and CDR2 YFSETQ come from the germline V gene. This CDR3 is 13 amino acids long. In the case of this clonotype: The target antigen is unknown.

Each CDR3 protein gets one entry in TCRdb, which reprocessed the 5' RACE reads and gives no DNA. The sample table sets out a few hundred thousand distinct CDR3 sequences. Study-wide results and caveats: Questions lingered over whether expanded NKG2C+ T cell clones were HCMV-specific.

Sequencing was performed on blood T cells: a sorted CD56 or NKG2C T cell subset, CD4+ or CD8+ T cells, or bulk PBMC T cells (not recorded which). The genes are TRBV5-1 and TRBJ2-1; absent DNA, TCRdb's TRBD1 call cannot be checked. The sequence was collected from a woman aged 45-60 years in good health. CDR3 region: CASREGFKNEQFF.